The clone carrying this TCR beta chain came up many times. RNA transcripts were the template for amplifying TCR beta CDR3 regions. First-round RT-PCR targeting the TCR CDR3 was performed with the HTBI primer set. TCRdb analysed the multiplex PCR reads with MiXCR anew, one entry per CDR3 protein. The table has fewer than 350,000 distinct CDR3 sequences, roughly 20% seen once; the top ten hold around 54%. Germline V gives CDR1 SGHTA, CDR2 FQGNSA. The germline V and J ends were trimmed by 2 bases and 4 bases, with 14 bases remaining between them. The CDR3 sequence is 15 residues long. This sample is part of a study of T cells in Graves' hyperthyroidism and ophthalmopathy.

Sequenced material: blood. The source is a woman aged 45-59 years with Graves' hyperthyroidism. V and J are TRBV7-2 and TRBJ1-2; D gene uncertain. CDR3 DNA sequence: TGTGCCAGCAGCTTAAATCCCTCGGGATCCTATGGCTACACCTTC. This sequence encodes CASSLNPSGSYGYTF.